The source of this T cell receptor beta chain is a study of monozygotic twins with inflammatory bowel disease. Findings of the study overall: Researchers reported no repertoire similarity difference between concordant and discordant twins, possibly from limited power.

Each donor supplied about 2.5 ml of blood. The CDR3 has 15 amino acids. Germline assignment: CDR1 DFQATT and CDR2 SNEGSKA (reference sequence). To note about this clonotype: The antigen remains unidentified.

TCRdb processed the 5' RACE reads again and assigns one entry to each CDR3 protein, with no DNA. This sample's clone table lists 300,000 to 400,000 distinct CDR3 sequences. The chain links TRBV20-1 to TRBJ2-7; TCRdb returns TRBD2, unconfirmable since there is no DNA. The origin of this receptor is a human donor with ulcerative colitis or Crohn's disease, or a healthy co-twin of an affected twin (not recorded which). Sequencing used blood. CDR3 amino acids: CSARILRLAVYEQYF.